One and the same sample provided the 19 T cell receptor beta chains below, sequenced in a study of shared clonotypes between healthy human individuals (dated by TCRdb to the early 2020s). The method behind the library was the immunoSEQ multiplex PCR assay. TCRdb took over this immuneACCESS table, retaining in-frame rearrangements with V and J assigned. Such tables are incomplete; in checked studies, under half of the missing clones stem from an unresolved V gene, and the remainder is unexplained. A total of some 680,000 clones appear in this sample, 73% of them only once. Around 2% of the sample rests with the top ten. Sequenced: memory CD4+ T cells sorted from blood. Reading the label with the study, this specimen's cell subset or site is: CD45RA-negative fraction. The receptor set was obtained from a woman aged 30 to 39 in good health.

There are many counts of this clone. CDR3 amino acids: CASSILITASGNTIYF. The CDR3 coding sequence is TGTGCCAGTAGTATCTTGATAACAGCCTCTGGAAACACCATATATTTT. This rearrangement joins TRBV19 to TRBJ1-3, with D unresolved. Germline V gives CDR1 LNHDA, CDR2 SQIVND (reference sequence). This CDR3 comprises 16 residues. Trimming pared 3 bases from V and 0 bases from J, leaving 12 bases between.

This clone was observed once. The J gene is TRBJ1-2, the V gene TRBV21-1; TRBD1 is taken as the D call from the table, unchecked against the DNA. TRBV21-1 is described as a pseudogene. There are 13 residues in the CDR3. CDR3 sequence reads: CASSKLKGIGYTF. CDR3 in DNA: TGTGCCAGCAGCAAATTGAAGGGGATCGGCTACACCTTC.

This clone has at least ten counts. The chain links TRBV5-1 to TRBJ1-2, with D perhaps TRBD1 (5 bases). Germline values: CDR1 SGHRS, CDR2 YFSETQ. This CDR3 region has 14 residues. V lost 0 bases, J lost 8 bases, and 14 bases lay in between. The CDR3 sequence: CASSLAAQAGGYTF. CDR3 nucleotide sequence: TGCGCCAGCAGCTTGGCAGCACAGGCGGGCGGCTACACCTTC.

The V call is TRBV27, the J call TRBJ2-7; 8 bases fit TRBD1. The CDR3 sequence is 21 residues long. V shed 0 bases and J 2 bases; nucleotides not matched to a gene: 21. The germline gives CDR1 MNHEY, CDR2 SMNVEV (reference sequence). CDR3 loop: CASSLSGEGQGLWGLPYEQYF. The CDR3, as DNA: TGTGCCAGCAGTTTATCGGGGGAAGGACAGGGCCTGTGGGGTCTCCCCTACGAGCAGTACTTC.

This clone was detected only once. The V gene is TRBV13, the J gene TRBJ2-3, with 11 nucleotides matching TRBD2. Unmatched junction bases numbered 6, after V lost 1 base and J lost 6 bases. Germline lookup yields CDR1 PRHDT and CDR2 FYEKMQ (reference sequence). This CDR3 is 16 amino acids long. DNA for the CDR3: TGTGCCAGCAGCTTAGCCAAGATAGCGGGAGGGGATACGCAGTATTTT. It yields the protein CASSLAKIAGGDTQYF.

The chain links TRBV23-1 to TRBJ1-5; D uncertain. TRBV23-1 is assigned to the ORF class and has an uncertain function. CDR3 size: 20 residues. V lost 0 bases, J lost 2 bases, and 23 bases lay in between. The CDR3 DNA sequence: TGCGCCAGCAGTCAATCAGTTTACGGGTTCCCCTTTGCGCGCAATCAGCCCCAGCATTTT. It specifies CASSQSVYGFPFARNQPQHF.

The J gene is TRBJ1-1, the V gene TRBV5-4, with D maybe TRBD1 (6 bases). Trimming removed 0 bases from V and 4 bases from J, with 16 bases in between. This CDR3 region has 16 residues. Germline lookup yields CDR1 SGHNT and CDR2 YYREEE (reference sequence). The CDR3 region is CASSLVPRGRATEAFF. The CDR3 DNA follows: TGTGCCAGCAGCTTGGTTCCCCGGGGGCGCGCCACTGAAGCTTTCTTT.

In nucleotides, the CDR3 is TGTGCCACCAGCAGCCGTTTCGGGGAGAGCTCCTACGAGCAGTACTTC. It specifies CATSSRFGESSYEQYF. The genes are TRBV15 and TRBJ2-7; perhaps TRBD2 as D (5 bases). The V end was cut by 3 bases, the J end by 0 bases, with 15 bases between. The germline V gene has CDR1 LNHNV and CDR2 YYDKDF (reference sequence). CDR3 length equals 16 residues.

This clone was picked up one time. The chain joins TRBV29-1 to TRBJ2-1; 10 bases fit TRBD2. CDR1 SQVTM and CDR2 ANQGSEA come from the germline V gene. The CDR3 has 13 amino acids. Losses at the gene ends were 5 bases for V and 6 bases for J; bases not matched to a gene: 4. The chain's CDR3 is CSVRTSGVNEQFF. DNA of the CDR3: TGCAGCGTTCGTACTAGCGGGGTCAATGAGCAGTTCTTC.

The chain is built from TRBV4-2 and TRBJ2-1, with D perhaps assigned TRBD1 or TRBD2 (5 bases each). V lost 2 bases to trimming and J lost 5 bases, with 10 bases between them. Germline-derived CDR1 and CDR2 are LGHNA and YNFKEQ. The CDR3 spans 14 residues. The DNA for the CDR3 is TGTGCCAGCAGCCAACCGGGGCAGAACAATGAGCAGTTCTTC. Translating gives CASSQPGQNNEQFF.

The chain employs TRBV7-2 and TRBJ1-1; D gene unclear. This CDR3 contains 15 residues. Trimming shortened V by 5 bases and J by 4 bases, and 17 bases separated the two germline ends. Germline V gives CDR1 SGHTA, CDR2 FQGNSA. This CDR3 reads CASSPSRVAGTEAFF. The CDR3 DNA reads TGTGCCAGCAGCCCTAGTCGAGTAGCGGGCACTGAAGCTTTCTTT.

The chain recombines TRBV25-1 with TRBJ1-1; D is perhaps TRBD1 (6 bases). Trimming cost V 4 bases and J 5 bases, with 17 bases left between them. CDR3 length: 15 amino acids. The germline V gene has CDR1 MGHDK and CDR2 SYGVNS. The CDR3 protein is CASSGRRGAKTEAFF. CDR3 DNA: TGTGCCAGCAGTGGTCGGCGGGGGGCAAAGACTGAAGCTTTCTTT.

The count of this clone is one. The chain joins TRBV11-2 to TRBJ2-1, with D tentatively TRBD1 (6 bases). CDR1 and CDR2 from the germline V gene are SGHAT and FQNNGV. The CDR3 consists of 15 residues. V was trimmed by 5 bases and J by 4 bases, leaving 15 bases between them. The CDR3 spells CASSQDTGLYNEQFF. In DNA form, the CDR3 reads TGTGCCAGCAGCCAAGACACAGGGTTATACAATGAGCAGTTCTTC.

In the case of this clone: It may be a read error: a sequence one base away is much more abundant. The chain is built from TRBV25-1 and TRBJ2-7, with TRBD1 as a possible D gene (6 bases). This CDR3 contains 14 residues. The V gene's germline CDR1 is MGHDK and CDR2 SYGVNS. Deletions cut 2 bases from V and 0 bases from J, with 8 bases between. In nucleotides, the CDR3 is TGTGCCAGCAGTGAACAGGGGAGCTCCTACGAGCAGTACTTC. Translating gives CASSEQGSSYEQYF.

The V gene is TRBV5-5, the J gene TRBJ1-1; TRBD1 might be the D (5 bases). V lost 7 bases and J 4 bases, leaving 17 bases between the germline ends. The length of the CDR3 is 14 residues. Germline V lookup: CDR1 SGHKS, CDR2 YYEKEE (reference sequence). This CDR3 reads CASGNRIGSTEAFF. CDR3 nucleotides: TGTGCCAGCGGTAACAGGATCGGGAGCACTGAAGCTTTCTTT.

This chain connects TRBV19 to TRBJ2-7, with unresolved D. The CDR3 spans 13 residues. The V gene's germline CDR1 is LNHDA and CDR2 SQIVND (reference sequence). Trimming removed 5 bases from V and 3 bases from J, with 11 bases in between. CDR3 sequence: CASSYPNGYEQYF. The CDR3 DNA sequence: TGTGCCAGTAGTTATCCAAACGGCTACGAGCAGTACTTC. The entire variable domain, with the rest obtained from reference TRBV19 and TRBJ2-7, is as follows: DGGITQSPKYLFRKEGQNVTLSCEQNLNHDAMYWYRQDPGQGLRLIYYSQIVNDFQKGDIAEGYSVSREKKESFPLTVTSAQKNPTAFYLCASSYPNGYEQYFGPGTRLTVT.

The V and J genes are TRBV19 and TRBJ2-7, with D perhaps matching TRBD1 (6 bases). Between the trimmed V and J ends, which lost 4 bases and 3 bases, there was a span of 13 bases. Germline V gives CDR1 LNHDA, CDR2 SQIVND (reference sequence). This CDR3 region has 14 residues. CDR3 in DNA: TGTGCCAGTAGTAGAACAGGGACCGTCTACGAGCAGTACTTC. Its protein product is CASSRTGTVYEQYF.

The chain recombines TRBV20-1 with TRBJ1-1; D ambiguous. The CDR3 has 11 residues. Germline-derived CDR1 and CDR2 are DFQATT and SNEGSKA (reference sequence). V lost 5 bases and J lost 1, with 5 bases in between. The CDR3: CSAVRNTEAFF. In nucleotides, the CDR3 is TGCAGTGCTGTCAGGAACACTGAAGCTTTCTTT.

This clone was seen a single time. This sequence joins TRBV19 and TRBJ1-1; no clear D gene. V was shortened by 3 bases and J by 1 base, with 9 bases between the two germline ends. The V gene's germline CDR1 is LNHDA and CDR2 SQIVND (reference sequence). The CDR3 has 14 amino acids. Here the CDR3 reads CASSISRENTEAFF. CDR3 DNA: TGTGCCAGTAGTATTAGCAGAGAGAACACTGAAGCTTTCTTT.